Listed below are T cell receptor beta chains from one sample, sequenced in a study of regulatory T cells in long-lasting Graves disease. TCRdb processed the multiplex PCR reads anew with MiXCR; each CDR3 protein has one entry. The sample includes over 300,000 distinct CDR3 sequences, about 20% seen only once; the top ten take over 25%. Specimen: peripheral blood mononuclear cells (PBMCs), collected when the disease was refractory, from a patient treated with antithyroid drugs. The receptors were sampled from a female donor with Graves disease. Each CDR3 is given with its conserved first and last residue. Fields, in order: CDR3 length, D gene, V gene, clone size, J gene, CDR3 DNA, CDR3 protein. D genes are given only for firm matches. Size is omitted from some rows. Given values are once, few, many or a class for expanded clones.

CDR3 length: 14; D gene: NA; V gene: TRBV30; clone size: NA; J gene: TRBJ2-2; CDR3 DNA: TGTGCCTGGAGCCCAGGGTTTCACACCGGGGAGCTGTTTTTT; CDR3 protein: CAWSPGFHTGELFF
CDR3 length: 14; D gene: TRBD1; V gene: TRBV20-1; clone size: many; J gene: TRBJ1-2; CDR3 DNA: TGCAGTGCTAGGTCGACAGGGGGCAAATATGGCTACACCTTC; CDR3 protein: CSARSTGGKYGYTF
CDR3 length: 15; D gene: NA; V gene: TRBV7-9; clone size: few; J gene: TRBJ2-7; CDR3 DNA: TGTGCCAGCAGCTCACAGGACGGATTGATCTACGAGCAGTACTTC; CDR3 protein: CASSSQDGLIYEQYF
CDR3 length: 14; D gene: NA; V gene: TRBV11-3; clone size: many; J gene: TRBJ1-1; CDR3 DNA: TGTGCCAGCAGCCCAGGGACGTCGAACACTGAAGCTTTCTTT; CDR3 protein: CASSPGTSNTEAFF
CDR3 length: 14; D gene: NA; V gene: TRBV15; clone size: many; J gene: TRBJ1-1; CDR3 DNA: TGTGCCACCAGCGGCCTTAGGGGGAACACTGAAGCTTTCTTT; CDR3 protein: CATSGLRGNTEAFF
CDR3 length: 16; D gene: TRBD1; V gene: TRBV4-3; clone size: few; J gene: TRBJ1-1; CDR3 DNA: TGCGCCAGCAGCCAAGTGGGGACAGGGAAGGTCACTGAAGCTTTCTTT; CDR3 protein: CASSQVGTGKVTEAFF
CDR3 length: 13; D gene: NA; V gene: TRBV6-5; clone size: many; J gene: TRBJ1-1; CDR3 DNA: TGTGCCAGCAGTTACGGCCAGAACACTGAAGCTTTCTTT; CDR3 protein: CASSYGQNTEAFF
CDR3 length: 16; D gene: TRBD1; V gene: TRBV6-2/TRBV6-3; clone size: few; J gene: TRBJ1-6; CDR3 DNA: TGTGCCAGCAGTTACCCATCCACAGGGGGAAATTCACCCCTCCACTTT; CDR3 protein: CASSYPSTGGNSPLHF
CDR3 length: 15; D gene: TRBD2; V gene: TRBV7-3; clone size: NA; J gene: TRBJ2-7; CDR3 DNA: TGTGCCAGCAGCCCCGGGACTAGCCCCTTCAACGAGCAGTACTTC; CDR3 protein: CASSPGTSPFNEQYF
CDR3 length: 13; D gene: NA; V gene: TRBV2; clone size: many; J gene: TRBJ1-1; CDR3 DNA: TGTGCCAGCAGTGAACAGGGTGATACTGAAGCTTTCTTT; CDR3 protein: CASSEQGDTEAFF
CDR3 length: 14; D gene: TRBD1; V gene: TRBV5-1; clone size: NA; J gene: TRBJ1-1; CDR3 DNA: TGCGCCAGCAGGGCGGGACAGGATTCCACTGAAGCTTTCTTT; CDR3 protein: CASRAGQDSTEAFF
CDR3 length: 16; D gene: TRBD1; V gene: TRBV6-1; clone size: many; J gene: TRBJ1-2; CDR3 DNA: TGTGCCAGCAGTGACCCCTCAGGGGGGGCTAACTATGGCTACACCTTC; CDR3 protein: CASSDPSGGANYGYTF
CDR3 length: 13; D gene: NA; V gene: TRBV7-8; clone size: many; J gene: TRBJ2-7; CDR3 DNA: TGTGCCAGCAGCTTAGGGGGGTTCCACGAGCAGTACTTC; CDR3 protein: CASSLGGFHEQYF
CDR3 length: 13; D gene: NA; V gene: TRBV11-2; clone size: many; J gene: TRBJ1-5; CDR3 DNA: TGTGCCAGCAGCTCTGACAGCTATCAGCCCCAGCATTTT; CDR3 protein: CASSSDSYQPQHF
CDR3 length: 14; D gene: NA; V gene: TRBV14; clone size: few; J gene: TRBJ1-1; CDR3 DNA: TGTGCCAGCAGCCAATTTTGGGGGGCATTTGAAGCTTTCTTT; CDR3 protein: CASSQFWGAFEAFF
CDR3 length: 18; D gene: TRBD1; V gene: TRBV27; clone size: many; J gene: TRBJ1-2; CDR3 DNA: TGTGCCAGCAGCCCTACGGACCTCCGGGGCAGGGGGAGGTATGGCTACACCTTC; CDR3 protein: CASSPTDLRGRGRYGYTF